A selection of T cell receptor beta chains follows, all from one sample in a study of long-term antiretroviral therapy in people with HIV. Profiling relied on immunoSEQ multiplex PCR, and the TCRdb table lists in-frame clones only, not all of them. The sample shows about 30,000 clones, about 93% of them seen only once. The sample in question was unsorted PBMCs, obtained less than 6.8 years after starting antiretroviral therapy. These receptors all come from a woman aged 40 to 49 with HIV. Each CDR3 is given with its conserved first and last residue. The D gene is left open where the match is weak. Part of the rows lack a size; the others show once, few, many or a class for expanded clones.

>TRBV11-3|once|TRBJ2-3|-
CASSLSQTDTQYF
TGTGCCAGCAGCTTAAGTCAGACAGATACGCAGTATTTT
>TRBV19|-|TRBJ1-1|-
CASGFWNTEAFF
TGTGCCAGTGGCTTTTGGAACACTGAAGCTTTCTTT
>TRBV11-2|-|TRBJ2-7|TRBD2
CASSLVPGGYEQYF
TGTGCCAGCAGCTTAGTACCCGGGGGGTACGAGCAGTACTTC
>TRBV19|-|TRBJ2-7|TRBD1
CASSDPQGQESFSYEQYF
TGTGCCAGTAGTGATCCACAGGGACAGGAAAGCTTCTCCTACGAGCAGTACTTC
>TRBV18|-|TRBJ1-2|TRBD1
CASSPGTGGHGYTF
TGTGCCAGCTCCCCCGGGACAGGGGGCCATGGCTACACCTTC
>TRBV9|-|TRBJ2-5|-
CASSPRSGGYQETQYF
TGTGCCAGCAGCCCCCGCTCGGGGGGCTACCAAGAGACCCAGTACTTC
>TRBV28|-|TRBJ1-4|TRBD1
CASSLNRGNEKLFF
TGTGCCAGCAGTTTAAACAGGGGAAATGAAAAACTGTTTTTT
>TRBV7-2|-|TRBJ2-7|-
CASSLAWAGEQYF
TGTGCCAGCAGCTTAGCCTGGGCTGGAGAGCAGTACTTC
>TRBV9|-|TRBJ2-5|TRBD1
CASSSPYRGHQETQYF
TGTGCCAGCAGCTCACCGTACAGGGGGCACCAAGAGACCCAGTACTTC
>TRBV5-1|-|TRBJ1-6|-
CASSLDSGNNSPLHF
TGCGCCAGCAGCTTGGACAGCGGAAATAATTCACCCCTCCACTTT
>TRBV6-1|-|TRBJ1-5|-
CASSESSDQPQHF
TGTGCCAGCAGTGAAAGCTCGGATCAGCCCCAGCATTTT
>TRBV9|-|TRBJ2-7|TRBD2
CASSVRAGGLNEQYF
TGTGCCAGCAGCGTAAGAGCGGGGGGGCTGAACGAGCAGTACTTC
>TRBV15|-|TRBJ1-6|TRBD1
CATSRDRGNSPLHF
TGTGCCACCAGCCGGGACAGGGGGAATTCACCCCTCCACTTT
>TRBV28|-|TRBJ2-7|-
CASSFPDRSYEQYF
TGTGCCAGCAGTTTCCCCGACCGATCCTACGAGCAGTACTTC
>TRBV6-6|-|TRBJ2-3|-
CASRGGGGLTDTQYF
TGTGCCAGCAGGGGTGGGGGGGGCCTCACAGATACGCAGTATTTT
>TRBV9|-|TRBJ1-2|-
CASSQGPSNNYGYTF
TGTGCCAGCAGCCAGGGACCGAGTAACAACTATGGCTACACCTTC
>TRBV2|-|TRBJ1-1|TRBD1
CASRARTGEGTEAFF
TGTGCCAGCAGAGCCCGGACAGGGGAGGGCACTGAAGCTTTCTTT
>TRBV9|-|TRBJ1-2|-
CASSVDPEPNYGYTF
TGTGCCAGCAGCGTAGATCCAGAACCTAACTATGGCTACACCTTC
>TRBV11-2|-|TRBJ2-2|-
CASSLESGAAGELFF
TGTGCCAGCAGCTTAGAATCGGGGGCGGCCGGGGAGCTGTTTTTT
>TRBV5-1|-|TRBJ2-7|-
CASSLQGGTGYEQYF
TGCGCCAGCAGCTTACAAGGGGGGACGGGTTACGAGCAGTACTTC
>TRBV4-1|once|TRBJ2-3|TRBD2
CASSQEFLAGTSGGAYTDTQYF
TGCGCCAGCAGCCAAGAGTTCCTGGCCGGGACTAGCGGGGGGGCCTACACAGATACGCAGTATTTT
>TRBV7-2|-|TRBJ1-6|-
CASSLIAGRDNSPLHF
TGTGCCAGCAGCTTAATAGCAGGAAGGGATAATTCACCCCTCCACTTT
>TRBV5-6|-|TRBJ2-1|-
CASSWGGEQFF
TGTGCCAGCAGCTGGGGAGGTGAGCAGTTCTTC
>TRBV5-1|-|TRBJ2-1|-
CASSLSSYNEQFF
TGCGCCAGCAGCTTGAGCTCCTACAATGAGCAGTTCTTC
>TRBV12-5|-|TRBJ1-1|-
CASGLWQGDTEAFF
TGTGCTAGTGGTTTGTGGCAGGGTGACACTGAAGCTTTCTTT
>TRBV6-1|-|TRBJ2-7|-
CASREFRAGHLYEQYF
TGTGCCAGCAGGGAATTTCGAGCCGGTCATCTCTACGAGCAGTACTTC
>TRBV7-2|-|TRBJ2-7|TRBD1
CASSSKGTGATEQYF
TGTGCCAGCAGCTCGAAAGGGACAGGGGCGACCGAGCAGTACTTC
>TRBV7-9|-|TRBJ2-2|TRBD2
CASSTGTSGTGELFF
TGTGCCAGCAGCACCGGGACTAGCGGCACCGGGGAGCTGTTTTTT
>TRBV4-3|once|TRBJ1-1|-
CASSPSGTYYTEAFF
TGCGCCAGCAGCCCAAGTGGGACATACTACACTGAAGCTTTCTTT
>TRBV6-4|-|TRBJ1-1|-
CASKVYPNTEAFF
TGTGCCAGCAAGGTCTACCCGAACACTGAAGCTTTCTTT
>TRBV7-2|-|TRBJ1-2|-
CASSLANSPWGYTF
TGTGCCAGCAGCTTAGCGAACAGCCCCTGGGGCTACACCTTC
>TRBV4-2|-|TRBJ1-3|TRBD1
CASSQIGQSGGGNTIYF
TGTGCCAGCAGCCAGATTGGTCAATCAGGGGGAGGAAACACCATATATTTT
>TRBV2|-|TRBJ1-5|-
CASSVQENQPQHF
TGTGCCAGCAGTGTCCAAGAGAATCAGCCCCAGCATTTT
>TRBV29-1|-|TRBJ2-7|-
CSVDGGAGSYEQYF
TGCAGCGTTGATGGGGGGGCAGGGTCTTACGAGCAGTACTTC
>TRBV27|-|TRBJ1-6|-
CASSLTVFPIQSPLHF
TGTGCCAGCAGTTTAACAGTGTTCCCCATCCAATCACCCCTCCACTTT
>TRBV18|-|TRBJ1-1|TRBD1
CASSPGQGAEAFF
TGTGCCAGCTCACCGGGGCAGGGGGCTGAAGCTTTCTTT
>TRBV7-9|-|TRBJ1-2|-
CASSFPGSYGYTF
TGTGCCAGCAGCTTCCCAGGGTCCTATGGCTACACCTTC
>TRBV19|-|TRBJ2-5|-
CASSRGDWGGETQYF
TGTGCCAGTAGTAGGGGGGACTGGGGTGGGGAGACCCAGTACTTC
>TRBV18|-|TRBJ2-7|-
CASSPDGSYEQYF
TGTGCCAGCTCACCGGACGGATCCTACGAGCAGTACTTC
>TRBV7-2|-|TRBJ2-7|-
CASSLGGREAEQYF
TGTGCCAGCAGCTTAGGGGGCAGGGAAGCCGAGCAGTACTTC
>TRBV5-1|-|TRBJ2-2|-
CASSLEGYTGELFF
TGCGCCAGCAGCTTGGAAGGGTACACCGGGGAGCTGTTTTTT
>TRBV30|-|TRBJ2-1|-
CASNRGGNNEQFF
TGTGCCTCCAACAGGGGGGGAAACAATGAGCAGTTCTTC
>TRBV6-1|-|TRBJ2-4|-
CASSEEGRGVFAKNIQYF
TGTGCCAGCAGTGAAGAGGGAAGGGGCGTTTTTGCCAAAAACATTCAGTACTTC
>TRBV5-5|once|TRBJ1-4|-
CASSLGGLSNEKLFF
TGTGCCAGCAGCTTGGGGGGGCTCTCTAATGAAAAACTGTTTTTT
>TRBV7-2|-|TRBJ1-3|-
CASSLTRGGPRSGNTIYF
TGTGCCAGCAGCTTAACGAGGGGGGGCCCTCGCTCTGGAAACACCATATATTTT
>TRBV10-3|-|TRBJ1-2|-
CAISESFGGYGYTF
TGTGCCATCAGTGAGTCGTTCGGGGGCTATGGCTACACCTTC
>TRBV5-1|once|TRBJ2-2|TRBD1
CASSLAPGQGATTGELFF
TGCGCCAGCAGCTTGGCCCCGGGACAGGGGGCGACCACCGGGGAGCTGTTTTTT
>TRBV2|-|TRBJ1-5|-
CASSPNRWDQHF
TGTGCCAGCAGTCCTAACCGATGGGACCAGCATTTT
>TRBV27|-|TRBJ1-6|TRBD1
CASRLQGAPLHF
TGTGCCAGCAGGCTACAGGGGGCCCCCCTCCACTTT
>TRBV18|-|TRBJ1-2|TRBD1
CASSPGTGFTYGYTF
TGTGCCAGCTCACCAGGGACAGGGTTCACCTATGGCTACACCTTC